The T cell receptor beta chain described here comes from a study of blood T cell repertoires in COVID-19. Study summary: Collection of acute and convalescent COVID-19 samples took place in the United States, Italy and Spain. Sources were T cells, B-cell-depleted T cells, or PBMCs; the material itself was cDNA or gDNA.

The CDR3 extends over 17 amino acids. V lost 4 bases and J lost 7; bases outside the gene matches: 11. Germline-derived CDR1 and CDR2 are LGHDT and YNNKEL (reference sequence). This clone was seen only a few times. Clones were read by immunoSEQ multiplex PCR, and TCRdb kept only the in-frame ones, dropping some. The sample shows a few hundred thousand clones, 80% to 90% of them seen only once. The chain is built from TRBV3-1 (or the pseudogene TRBV3-2) and TRBJ2-3; 13 bases are shared with TRBD2. The receptor's source is a woman aged 40 to 55 who had recovered from COVID-19. The specimen was peripheral blood. The CDR3 coding sequence is TGTGCCAGCAGCCGTCGGACTAGCGGGAGATGGGTAAATACGCAGTATTTT. This translates into CASSRRTSGRWVNTQYF.